These T cell receptor beta chains were read from a single sample in a study of T cells after yellow fever vaccination. In TCRdb, the 5' RACE reads were re-called with MiXCR into one record per CDR3 protein. The top ten clones hold 0.4% to 0.55% of a sample with 200,000 to 300,000 distinct CDR3 sequences, over 10% of them seen once. Specimen: CD4+ T cells sorted from PBMCs, collected 45 days after the yellow fever booster vaccination. The receptors here all came from a man aged 30 to 39 who received the YFV17D yellow fever vaccine. Each CDR3 is given with its conserved first and last residue.

>TRBV12-3/TRBV12-4|TRBJ2-7
CASTRRGEQYF
>TRBV7-8|TRBJ2-7
CASSFPPPGEQYF
>TRBV6-1|TRBJ2-5
CASTPLAGVRETQYF
>TRBV5-1|TRBJ2-2
CASSFRDHLGTGELFF
>TRBV4-2|TRBJ2-7
CASSQDRRSNEQYF
>TRBV5-1|TRBJ2-5
CASSLGLAGVIETQYF
>TRBV5-1|TRBJ2-1
CASQLGAHSYNEQFF
>TRBV7-8|TRBJ2-5
CASSSKLRGLMETQYF
>TRBV20-1|TRBJ2-1
CSASQEGHEFF
>TRBV10-3|TRBJ2-1
CAISEGLSYNEQFF
>TRBV7-2|TRBJ2-1
CASRFRGLGGANEQFF
>TRBV10-3|TRBJ2-5
CAISEQTGVETQYF
>TRBV7-2|TRBJ2-5
CASSFGGFGETQYF
>TRBV30|TRBJ1-5
CAWSYNGGNQPQHF
>TRBV3-1|TRBJ2-1
CASSQAPLGEQFF
>TRBV25-1|TRBJ2-1
CASGRDGHNEQFF
>TRBV9|TRBJ2-3
CASSTGRATDTQYF
>TRBV6-6|TRBJ2-2
CASSYSLGGELFF
>TRBV20-1|TRBJ2-2
CSARVSRLNTGELFF
>TRBV20-1|TRBJ2-1
CSARASGENEQFF
>TRBV7-2|TRBJ2-3
CASSLELAGTDTQYF
>TRBV20-1|TRBJ2-3
CSARAGTSSADTQYF
>TRBV5-1|TRBJ1-4
CARSLERPFEKLFF
>TRBV7-9|TRBJ1-4
CASSKDGGGNEKLFF
>TRBV5-1|TRBJ2-3
CASSLQGVTDTQYF
>TRBV4-3|TRBJ2-7
CASSQAGTGGLYEQYF
>TRBV7-2|TRBJ2-7
CASSLVRSGRREEQYF
>TRBV21-1|TRBJ1-5
CASSPRGAEGWHRQPQHF
>TRBV28|TRBJ1-2
CASSFTGVSNYGYTF
>TRBV5-1|TRBJ2-3
CASSLETPGYTQYF
>TRBV27|TRBJ2-7
CASSLRDGISYEQYF
>TRBV7-2|TRBJ2-7
CASSPTAKGVEQYF
>TRBV7-7|TRBJ2-5
CASSQSGTVQETQYF
>TRBV7-2|TRBJ2-7
CASSFSGTSGSYEQYF
>TRBV20-1|TRBJ2-5
CSARDGGLFGETQYF
>TRBV19|TRBJ2-1
CASSLTSLATNHF
>TRBV6-1|TRBJ2-2
CASSPERTLILNTGELFF
>TRBV5-1|TRBJ2-5
CASSLGDHNRETQYF
>TRBV7-8|TRBJ2-3
CASSSGAATSTDTQYF
>TRBV4-3|TRBJ1-3
CASSHELGLGNTIYF
>TRBV20-1|TRBJ2-5
CSASRDSPQETQYF
>TRBV7-9|TRBJ2-1
CASSPRGMLWNEQFF
>TRBV12-3/TRBV12-4|TRBJ2-3
CASREYRVDTDTQYF
>TRBV7-9|TRBJ2-5
CASSLVVQVGQETQYF
>TRBV7-6|TRBJ2-7
CASSLAKDSYGNEQYF
>TRBV5-1|TRBJ2-1
CASSQIPTYNEQFF
>TRBV7-2|TRBJ2-1
CASSLRRDRYNEQFF
>TRBV4-3|TRBJ2-5
CASSQDSTYGAQYF
>TRBV10-3|TRBJ2-6
CAISESRTSGANVLTF
>TRBV7-9|TRBJ2-1
CASSEDYNEQFF
>TRBV10-3|TRBJ2-5
CAISESGGQETQYF
>TRBV2|TRBJ1-4
CASSGQGSTNEKLFF